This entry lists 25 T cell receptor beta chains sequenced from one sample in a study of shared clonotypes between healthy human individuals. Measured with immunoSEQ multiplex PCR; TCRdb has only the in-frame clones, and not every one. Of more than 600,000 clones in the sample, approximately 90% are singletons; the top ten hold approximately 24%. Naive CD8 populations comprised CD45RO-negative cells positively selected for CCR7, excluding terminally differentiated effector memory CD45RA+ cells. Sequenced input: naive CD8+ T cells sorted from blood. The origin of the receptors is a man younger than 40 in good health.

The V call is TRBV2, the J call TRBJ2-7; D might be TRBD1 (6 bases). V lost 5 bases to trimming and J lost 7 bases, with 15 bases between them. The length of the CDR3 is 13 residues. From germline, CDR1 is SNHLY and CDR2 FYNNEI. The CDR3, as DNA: TGTGCCAGCAGTCAAAACAGGGCTGGGGAGCAGTACTTC. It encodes CASSQNRAGEQYF.

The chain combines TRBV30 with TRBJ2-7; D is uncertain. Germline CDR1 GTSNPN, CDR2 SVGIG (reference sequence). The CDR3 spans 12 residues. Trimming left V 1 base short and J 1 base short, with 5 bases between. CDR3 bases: TGTGCCTGGAGTGCCGATTCCTACGAGCAGTACTTC. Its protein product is CAWSADSYEQYF.

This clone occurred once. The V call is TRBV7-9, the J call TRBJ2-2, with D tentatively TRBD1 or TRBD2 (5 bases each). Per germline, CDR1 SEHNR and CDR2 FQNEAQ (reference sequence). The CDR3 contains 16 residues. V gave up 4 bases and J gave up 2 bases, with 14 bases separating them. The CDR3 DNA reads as TGTGCCAGCAGCTCCCCCGGGACGGATAACACCGGGGAGCTGTTTTTT. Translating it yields CASSSPGTDNTGELFF.

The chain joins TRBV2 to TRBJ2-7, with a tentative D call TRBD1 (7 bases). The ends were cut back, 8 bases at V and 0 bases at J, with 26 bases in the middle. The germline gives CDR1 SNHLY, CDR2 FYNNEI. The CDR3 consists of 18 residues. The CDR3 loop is CASGYQGGNERSSYEQYF. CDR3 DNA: TGTGCCAGCGGATATCAGGGGGGAAACGAACGCAGCTCCTACGAGCAGTACTTC.

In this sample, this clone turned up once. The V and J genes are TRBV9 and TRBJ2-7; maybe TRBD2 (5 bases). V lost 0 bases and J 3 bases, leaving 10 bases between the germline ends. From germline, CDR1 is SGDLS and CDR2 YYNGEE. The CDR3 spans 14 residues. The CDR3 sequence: CASSVGRGNYEQYF. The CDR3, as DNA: TGTGCCAGCAGCGTAGGTCGGGGAAACTACGAGCAGTACTTC.

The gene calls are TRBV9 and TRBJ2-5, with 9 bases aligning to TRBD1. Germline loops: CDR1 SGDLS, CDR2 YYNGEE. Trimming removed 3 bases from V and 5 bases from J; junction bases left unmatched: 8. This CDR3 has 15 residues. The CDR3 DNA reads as TGTGCCAGCAGCGCGTGGGACAGGGAACGGGAGACCCAGTACTTC. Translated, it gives CASSAWDRERETQYF.

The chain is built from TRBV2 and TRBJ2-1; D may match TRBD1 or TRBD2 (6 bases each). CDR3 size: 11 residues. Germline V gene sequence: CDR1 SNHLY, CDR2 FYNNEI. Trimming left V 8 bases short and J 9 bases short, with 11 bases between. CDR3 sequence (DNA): TGTGCCAGCTTGGAGGGGGGTGAGCAGTTCTTC. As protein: CASLEGGEQFF.

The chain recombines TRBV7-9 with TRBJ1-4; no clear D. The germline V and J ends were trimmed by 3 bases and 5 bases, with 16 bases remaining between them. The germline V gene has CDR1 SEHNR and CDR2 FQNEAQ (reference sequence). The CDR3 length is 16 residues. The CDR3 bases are TGTGCCAGCAGCTTTTTTGGAGGATTGGGGAATGAAAAACTGTTTTTT. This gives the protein CASSFFGGLGNEKLFF.

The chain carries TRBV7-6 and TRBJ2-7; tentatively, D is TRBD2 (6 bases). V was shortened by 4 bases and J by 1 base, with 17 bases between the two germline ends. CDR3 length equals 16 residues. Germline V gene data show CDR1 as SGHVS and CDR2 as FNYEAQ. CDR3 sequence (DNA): TGTGCCAGCAGCTCACAACCGGACGGGGGTTCCTACGAGCAGTACTTC. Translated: CASSSQPDGGSYEQYF.

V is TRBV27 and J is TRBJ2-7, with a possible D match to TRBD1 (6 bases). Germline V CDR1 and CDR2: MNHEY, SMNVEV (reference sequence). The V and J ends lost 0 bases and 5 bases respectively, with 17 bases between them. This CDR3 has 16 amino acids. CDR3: CASSLSAGVIIDEQYF. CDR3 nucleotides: TGTGCCAGCAGTTTATCGGCAGGGGTGATTATCGACGAGCAGTACTTC.

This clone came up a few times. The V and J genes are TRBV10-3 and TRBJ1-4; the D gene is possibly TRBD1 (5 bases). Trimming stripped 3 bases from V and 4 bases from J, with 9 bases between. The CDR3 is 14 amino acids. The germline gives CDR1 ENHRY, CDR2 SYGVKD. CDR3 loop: CAISDTTVNEKLFF. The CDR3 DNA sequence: TGTGCCATCAGTGATACGACAGTTAATGAAAAACTGTTTTTT.

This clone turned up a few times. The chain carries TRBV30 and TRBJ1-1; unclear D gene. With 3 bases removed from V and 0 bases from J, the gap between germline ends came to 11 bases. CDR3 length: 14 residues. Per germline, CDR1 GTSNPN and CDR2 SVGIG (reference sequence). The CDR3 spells CAWSVAAMNTEAFF. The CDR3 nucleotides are TGTGCCTGGAGCGTCGCGGCCATGAACACTGAAGCTTTCTTT.

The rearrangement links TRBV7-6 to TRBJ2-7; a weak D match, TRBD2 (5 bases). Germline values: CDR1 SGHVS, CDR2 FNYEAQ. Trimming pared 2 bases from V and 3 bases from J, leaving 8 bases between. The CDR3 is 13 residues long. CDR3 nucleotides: TGTGCCAGCAGCTTAACGGGGAACTACGAGCAGTACTTC. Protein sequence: CASSLTGNYEQYF.

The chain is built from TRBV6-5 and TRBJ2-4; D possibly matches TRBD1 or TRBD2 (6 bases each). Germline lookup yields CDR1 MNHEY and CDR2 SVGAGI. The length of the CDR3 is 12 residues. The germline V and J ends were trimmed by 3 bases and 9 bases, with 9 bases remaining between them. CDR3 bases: TGTGCCAGCAGTTATGAGGGGGGCATTCAGTACTTC. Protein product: CASSYEGGIQYF.

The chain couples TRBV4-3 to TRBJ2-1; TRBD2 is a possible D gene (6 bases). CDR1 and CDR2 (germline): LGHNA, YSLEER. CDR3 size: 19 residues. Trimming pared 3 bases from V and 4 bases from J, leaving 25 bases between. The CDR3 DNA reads TGCGCCAGCAGCCAGGTAGAGGGGCTGGGGAGACTAGGTTACAATGAGCAGTTCTTC. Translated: CASSQVEGLGRLGYNEQFF.

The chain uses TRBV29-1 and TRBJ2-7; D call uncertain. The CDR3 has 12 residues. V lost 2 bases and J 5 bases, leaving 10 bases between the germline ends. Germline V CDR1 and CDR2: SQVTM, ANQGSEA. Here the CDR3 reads CSVERRENEQYF. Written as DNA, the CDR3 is TGCAGCGTTGAAAGAAGGGAAAACGAGCAGTACTTC.

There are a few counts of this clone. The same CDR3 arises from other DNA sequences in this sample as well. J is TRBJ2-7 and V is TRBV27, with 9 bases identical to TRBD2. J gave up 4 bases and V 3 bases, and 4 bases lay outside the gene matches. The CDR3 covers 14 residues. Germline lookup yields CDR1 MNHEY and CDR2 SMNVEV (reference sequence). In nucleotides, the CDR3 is TGTGCCAGCAGTTTCGCTAGCGGGACGTACGAGCAGTACTTC. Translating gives CASSFASGTYEQYF.

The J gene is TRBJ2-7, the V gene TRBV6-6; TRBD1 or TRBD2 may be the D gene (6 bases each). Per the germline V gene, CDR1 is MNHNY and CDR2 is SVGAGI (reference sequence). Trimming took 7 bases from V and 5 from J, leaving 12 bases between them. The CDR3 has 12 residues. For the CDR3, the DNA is TGTGCCAGCATCCGGGGGCCGCACGAGCAGTACTTC. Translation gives CASIRGPHEQYF.

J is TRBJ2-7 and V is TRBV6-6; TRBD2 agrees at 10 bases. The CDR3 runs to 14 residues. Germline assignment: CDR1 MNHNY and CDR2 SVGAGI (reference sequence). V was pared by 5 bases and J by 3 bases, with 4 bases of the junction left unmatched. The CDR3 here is CASSPSGSFYEQYF. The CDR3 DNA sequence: TGTGCCAGCAGTCCTAGCGGGAGCTTCTACGAGCAGTACTTC.

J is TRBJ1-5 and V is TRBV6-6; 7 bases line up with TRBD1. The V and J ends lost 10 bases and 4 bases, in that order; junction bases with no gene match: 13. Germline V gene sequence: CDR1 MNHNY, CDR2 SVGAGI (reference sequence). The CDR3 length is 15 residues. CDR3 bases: TGTGCCACTAGCTGGGCAGGGGGTAAGAATCAGCCCCAGCATTTT. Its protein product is CATSWAGGKNQPQHF.

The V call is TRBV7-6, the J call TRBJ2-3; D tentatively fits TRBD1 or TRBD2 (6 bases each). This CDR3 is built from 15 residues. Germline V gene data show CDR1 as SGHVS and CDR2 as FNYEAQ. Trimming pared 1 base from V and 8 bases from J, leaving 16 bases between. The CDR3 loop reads CASSLEGDSSITQYF. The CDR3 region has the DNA TGTGCCAGCAGCTTAGAGGGGGACTCGTCGATTACGCAGTATTTT.

Here the CDR3 DNA reads TGTGCCAGCAGTCCTTCAAGCTCCTACAATGAGCAGTTCTTC. Protein: CASSPSSSYNEQFF. J is TRBJ2-1 and V is TRBV28; D is unresolved. Per the germline V gene, CDR1 is MDHEN and CDR2 is SYDVKM. The length of the CDR3 is 14 residues. The V gene lost 5 bases and the J gene lost 0 bases, with 8 bases spanning the gap. Full variable domain (outside the CDR3, taken from reference TRBV28 and TRBJ2-1): DVKVTQSSRYLVKRTGEKVFLECVQDMDHENMFWYRQDPGLGLRLIYFSYDVKMKEKGDIPEGYSVSREKKERFSLILESASTNQTSMYLCASSPSSSYNEQFFGPGTRLTVL.

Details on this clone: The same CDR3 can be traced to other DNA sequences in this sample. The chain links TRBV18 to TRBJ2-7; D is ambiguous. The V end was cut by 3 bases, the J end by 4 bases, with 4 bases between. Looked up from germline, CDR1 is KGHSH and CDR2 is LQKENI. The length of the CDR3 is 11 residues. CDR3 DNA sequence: TGTGCCAGCTCACCCGGTTACGAGCAGTACTTC. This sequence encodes CASSPGYEQYF.

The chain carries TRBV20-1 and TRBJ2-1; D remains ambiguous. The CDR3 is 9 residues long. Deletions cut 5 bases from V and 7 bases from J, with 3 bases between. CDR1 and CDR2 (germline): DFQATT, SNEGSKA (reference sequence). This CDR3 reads CSAQNEQFF. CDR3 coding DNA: TGCAGTGCTCAGAATGAGCAGTTCTTC.

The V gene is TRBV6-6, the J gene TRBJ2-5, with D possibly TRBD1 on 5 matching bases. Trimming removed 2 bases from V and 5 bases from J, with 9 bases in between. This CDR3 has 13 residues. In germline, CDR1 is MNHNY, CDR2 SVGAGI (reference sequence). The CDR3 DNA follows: TGTGCCAGCAGTTACAACAGGTTGGAGACCCAGTACTTC. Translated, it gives CASSYNRLETQYF.